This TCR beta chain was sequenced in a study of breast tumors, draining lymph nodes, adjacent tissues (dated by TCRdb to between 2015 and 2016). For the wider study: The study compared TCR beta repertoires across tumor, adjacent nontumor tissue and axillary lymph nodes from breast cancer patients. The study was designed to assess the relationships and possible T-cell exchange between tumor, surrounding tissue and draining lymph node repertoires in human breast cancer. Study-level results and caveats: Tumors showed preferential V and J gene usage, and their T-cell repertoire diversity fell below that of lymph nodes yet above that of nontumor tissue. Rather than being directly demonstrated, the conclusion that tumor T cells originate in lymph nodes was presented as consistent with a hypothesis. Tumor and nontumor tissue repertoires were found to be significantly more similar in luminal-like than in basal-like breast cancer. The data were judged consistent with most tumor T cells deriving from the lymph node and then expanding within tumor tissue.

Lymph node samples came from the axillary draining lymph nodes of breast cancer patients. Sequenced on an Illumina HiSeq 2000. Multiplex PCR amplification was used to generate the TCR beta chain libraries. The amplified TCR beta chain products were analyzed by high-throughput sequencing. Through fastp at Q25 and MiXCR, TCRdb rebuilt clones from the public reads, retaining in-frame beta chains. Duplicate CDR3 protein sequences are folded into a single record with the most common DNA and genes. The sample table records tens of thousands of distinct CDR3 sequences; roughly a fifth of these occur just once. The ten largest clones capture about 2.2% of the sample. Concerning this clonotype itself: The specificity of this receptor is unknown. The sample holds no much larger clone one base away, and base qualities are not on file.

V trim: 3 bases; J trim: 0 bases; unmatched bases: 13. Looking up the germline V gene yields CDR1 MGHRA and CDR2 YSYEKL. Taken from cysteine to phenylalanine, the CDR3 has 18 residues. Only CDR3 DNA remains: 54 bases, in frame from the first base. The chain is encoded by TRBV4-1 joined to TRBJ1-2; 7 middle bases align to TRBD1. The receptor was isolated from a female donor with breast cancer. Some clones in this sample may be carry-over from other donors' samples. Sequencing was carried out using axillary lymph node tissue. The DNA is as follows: TGCGCCAGCAGCCAGGACCGGACAGGTGCGTGTACTAACTATGGCTACACCTTC. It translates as CASSQDRTGACTNYGYTF.